This T cell receptor (beta chain) came from a study of T cell responses to AZD1222 COVID-19 vaccine. Whole-study findings and limits: It should be noted that donors were predominantly white British and more often female, and clonal diversity was possibly underestimated. Two doses of AZD1222 preceded a rise in Spike-specific TCR breadth and depth. At baseline, just six or seven AZD1222 recipients tested seropositive.

There are 16 residues in the CDR3. Germline CDR1 is ENHRY and CDR2 is SYGVKD. The germline V and J ends were trimmed by 6 bases and 4 bases, with 18 bases remaining between them. Assay: immunoSEQ multiplex PCR; the TCRdb copy retains only in-frame clones and omits some. Of 120,000 or so clones in the sample, 90% are singletons; the top ten hold 6% to 9%. With respect to this clone: Its antigen is unidentified.

The V gene is TRBV10-3, the J gene TRBJ2-2; weak D call: TRBD2 (6 bases). This sequence was found in an adult in good health. The specimen was peripheral blood, collected on day 0 of AZD1222 vaccination. CDR3 amino acids: CAISAGGTVITGELFF. The CDR3 DNA follows: TGTGCCATCAGCGCCGGCGGGACGGTCATCACCGGGGAGCTGTTTTTT.